This TCR beta chain emerged from a study of CD8 T cells in ankylosing spondylitis. By quantitative 5'-RACE with molecular barcodes, the TCR beta libraries were made. TCRdb passed the 5' RACE reads through MiXCR, listing each CDR3 protein once. The repertoire consists of approximately 130,000 distinct CDR3 sequences, with approximately 9.7% occurring once and the leading ten covering 3% to 4%. Regarding the study as a whole: Reported data indicate significant enrichment of disease-linked clones within matched ankylosing spondylitis synovial fluid.

As concerns this clonotype: Its target is unknown.

This clonotype originated in a male donor with ankylosing spondylitis or in good health (not recorded which). The specimen sequenced was blood, either unsorted or a sorted T cell fraction (not recorded which).

CDR3 in amino acids: CATTVWGQISGANVLTF. The CDR3 coding sequence is TGTGCCACTACCGTCTGGGGACAAATCTCTGGGGCCAACGTCCTGACTTTC. The rearrangement links TRBV7-2 to TRBJ2-6; D is possibly TRBD1 (6 bases). CDR1 SGHTA and CDR2 FQGNSA come from the germline V gene. This CDR3 region has 17 residues. V lost 10 bases, J lost 0 bases, and 19 bases lay in between.